A single sample gave rise to the 25 T cell receptor beta chains below, sequenced in a study of cytomegalovirus exposure and HLA in healthy donors (TCRdb year 2017). Receptors were amplified or captured by the immunoSEQ multiplex PCR assay. TCRdb obtained this table from immuneACCESS and retained in-frame rearrangements with V and J assigned. These tables miss some clones; where compared with another copy, unresolved V genes account for less than half of the shortfall, and the remainder is unexplained. Across this sample there are 260,000 or so clones, with around nine tenths seen only once. The top ten clones comprise less than 3% of the sample. Sequencing was done on a sample of PBMCs. These TCRs come from a man between 18 and 35 years old in good health and CMV-seronegative.

The gene calls are TRBV7-9 and TRBJ2-1, with a possible D match to TRBD2 (6 bases). This CDR3 has 15 amino acids. Germline lookup yields CDR1 SEHNR and CDR2 FQNEAQ (reference sequence). V was shortened by 1 base and J by 4 bases, with 11 bases between the two germline ends. CDR3 residues: CASSLEAGRYNEQFF. The DNA for the CDR3 is TGTGCCAGCAGCTTAGAGGCGGGGCGGTACAATGAGCAGTTCTTC.

This chain uses TRBV29-1 with TRBJ2-5, with D possibly matching TRBD2 (7 bases). Germline CDR1 SQVTM, CDR2 ANQGSEA. CDR3 length equals 14 residues. Trimming took 2 bases from V and 5 from J, leaving 15 bases between them. CDR3 DNA sequence: TGCAGCGTTGAAACGGCGGGGGCGTTGGAGACCCAGTACTTC. It translates to CSVETAGALETQYF.

The J gene is TRBJ2-1, the V gene TRBV4-1, with 9 bases fitting TRBD1. Germline V gene lookup returns CDR1 MGHRA and CDR2 YSYEKL. After removal of 4 bases from V and 3 bases from J, the junction contained 4 bases not matched to a gene. This CDR3 contains 15 residues. The CDR3 region is CASSRRDRDYNEQFF. Here the CDR3 DNA reads TGCGCCAGCAGCCGTCGGGACAGGGACTACAATGAGCAGTTCTTC.

The chain is built from TRBV9 and TRBJ1-2; 7 positions match TRBD1. This CDR3 contains 14 residues. Trimming removed 0 bases from V and 4 bases from J; junction bases left unmatched: 3. CDR1 is SGDLS and CDR2 is YYNGEE in the germline V gene. CDR3 coding DNA: TGTGCCAGCAGCGTAGAAGGGACAGCCTATGGCTACACCTTC. Amino acids: CASSVEGTAYGYTF. Supplemented by reference TRBV9 and TRBJ1-2, the full variable domain reads DSGVTQTPKHLITATGQRVTLRCSPRSGDLSVYWYQQSLDQGLQFLIQYYNGEERAKGNILERFSAQQFPDLHSELNLSSLELGDSALYFCASSVEGTAYGYTFGSGTRLTVV.

J is TRBJ1-2 and V is TRBV18; D unresolved. Deletions cut 0 bases from V and 3 bases from J, with 11 bases between. CDR3 size: 15 residues. CDR1 and CDR2 (germline): KGHSH, LQKENI. The DNA of the CDR3 is TGTGCCAGCTCACCACCGTCTGACGGGTACTATGGCTACACCTTC. This gives the protein CASSPPSDGYYGYTF. Full variable domain (rest looked up from reference TRBV18 and TRBJ1-2): NAGVMQNPRHLVRRRGQEARLRCSPMKGHSHVYWYRQLPEEGLKFMVYLQKENIIDESGMPKERFSAEFPKEGPSILRIQQVVRGDSAAYFCASSPPSDGYYGYTFGSGTRLTVV.

This clone was counted only a few times. V is TRBV6-6 and J is TRBJ2-7, with D unresolved. CDR1 is MNHNY, CDR2 SVGAGI, per germline (reference sequence). There are 13 residues in the CDR3. The V end was cut by 7 bases, the J end by 2 bases, with 12 bases between. The CDR3 DNA is TGTGCCAGCAACGGTAACAGACCCTACGAGCAGTACTTC. Amino acids: CASNGNRPYEQYF.

V and J are TRBV5-4 and TRBJ2-7; no clear D. The CDR3 contains 13 residues. CDR1 and CDR2 (germline): SGHNT, YYREEE (reference sequence). V dropped 4 bases and J dropped 1 base, with 9 bases sitting between them. The CDR3 DNA sequence: TGTGCCAGCAGCACTCCCCCATCCTACGAGCAGTACTTC. This translates into CASSTPPSYEQYF.

This clone was seen once. The CDR3 DNA sequence: TGTGCCTGGAGTGTACTCGTGAACAATGAGCAGTTCTTC. Translated, it gives CAWSVLVNNEQFF. J is TRBJ2-1 and V is TRBV30; D call uncertain. Germline CDR1 is GTSNPN and CDR2 is SVGIG (reference sequence). With 0 bases removed from V and 5 bases from J, the gap between germline ends came to 8 bases. The CDR3 totals 13 residues.

The chain combines TRBV7-6 with TRBJ1-1; a possible D gene is TRBD1 (6 bases). Trimming took off 1 base at V and 7 bases at J, with 10 bases between the two ends. Germline V gene lookup returns CDR1 SGHVS and CDR2 FNYEAQ. The CDR3 runs to 13 residues. CDR3 bases: TGTGCCAGCAGCTTAGATCAGGGGATTGAAGCTTTCTTT. This encodes CASSLDQGIEAFF.

J is TRBJ2-7 and V is TRBV10-1, with a tentative D call TRBD2 (6 bases). CDR3 size: 15 residues. Trimming shortened V by 0 bases and J by 4 bases, and 13 bases separated the two germline ends. The germline CDR1 and CDR2 sequences are WNHNN and SYGVQD (reference sequence). The CDR3 nucleotides read TGCGCCAGCAGTGAGTCGACTTCTCGGGGGTACGAGCAGTACTTC. This gives the protein CASSESTSRGYEQYF.

V is TRBV28 and J is TRBJ1-1; 11 bases map to TRBD1. Germline trimming cut 6 bases from V and 5 bases from J; bases unmatched to any gene: 11. The CDR3 is 16 residues long. Germline V gene data show CDR1 as MDHEN and CDR2 as SYDVKM. CDR3 in DNA: TGTGCCAGCAGCCGCGGGACAGGGGGGCGGGGAACTGAAGCTTTCTTT. This codes for CASSRGTGGRGTEAFF.

This clone was counted once. The chain joins TRBV7-2 to TRBJ2-7, with a weak D call TRBD1 (5 bases). CDR3 length equals 15 residues. The germline V gene encodes CDR1 SGHTA and CDR2 FQGNSA. V lost 5 bases and J 6 bases, leaving 20 bases between the germline ends. CDR3 sequence reads: CASSQNQGSLGEQYF. Written as DNA, the CDR3 is TGTGCCAGCAGCCAAAATCAGGGAAGCCTTGGCGAGCAGTACTTC.

The chain combines TRBV4-1 with TRBJ2-2; 9 positions match TRBD2. V lost 1 base and J lost 4; bases outside the gene matches: 13. Germline CDR1 MGHRA, CDR2 YSYEKL. The CDR3 covers 19 residues. The CDR3 reads CASSQVAGGGGRGTGELFF. CDR3 bases: TGCGCCAGCAGCCAAGTCGCAGGCGGGGGGGGCCGTGGCACCGGGGAGCTGTTTTTT.

The V gene is TRBV5-1, the J gene TRBJ2-7, with D hard to call. The V gene's germline CDR1 is SGHRS and CDR2 YFSETQ. V was trimmed by 2 bases and J by 2 bases, leaving 11 bases between them. The CDR3 is made up of 14 amino acids. CDR3 bases: TGCGCCAGCAGCTTTGGGCCAGCAACCTACGAGCAGTACTTC. Protein product: CASSFGPATYEQYF.

This clone was seen only a few times. Other DNA sequences in the same sample also yield this CDR3. The chain has TRBV2 and TRBJ2-1; TRBD2 matches at 11 bases. Per the germline V gene, CDR1 is SNHLY and CDR2 is FYNNEI. This CDR3 region has 16 residues. The ends lost 4 bases at V and 2 bases at J; junction bases unmatched: 4. This chain's CDR3 is CASSAPGLAAYNEQFF. In DNA form, the CDR3 reads TGTGCCAGCAGTGCCCCGGGACTAGCGGCCTACAATGAGCAGTTCTTC.

The CDR3 nucleotides read TGCAGTGCTTTAGACAGAAATGGCTACACCTTC. Encoded protein: CSALDRNGYTF. V usage is TRBV20-1 and J usage is TRBJ1-2; perhaps TRBD1 as D (5 bases). Between the trimmed V and J ends, which lost 5 bases and 6 bases, there was a span of 10 bases. The CDR3 consists of 11 residues. Per the germline V gene, CDR1 is DFQATT and CDR2 is SNEGSKA (reference sequence).

This chain uses TRBV19 with TRBJ2-4; D gene unclear. Looked up from germline, CDR1 is LNHDA and CDR2 is SQIVND (reference sequence). The CDR3 is 14 residues long. V was shortened by 3 bases and J by 9 bases, with 15 bases between the two germline ends. The CDR3 nucleotides read TGTGCCAGTAGTATGTTTCCAGAGACGGGCATTCAGTACTTC. This codes for CASSMFPETGIQYF.

J is TRBJ1-5 and V is TRBV7-6; a weak D match, TRBD1 (5 bases). The CDR3 is 14 residues long. Germline V lookup: CDR1 SGHVS, CDR2 FNYEAQ. The ends were cut back, 1 base at V and 5 bases at J, with 9 bases in the middle. The CDR3 bases are TGTGCCAGCAGCTTAGGGGGGGTTCATCAGCCCCAGCATTTT. It translates to CASSLGGVHQPQHF. The whole variable domain, filled in from reference TRBV7-6 and TRBJ1-5, reads GAGVSQSPRYKVTKRGQDVALRCDPISGHVSLYWYRQALGQGPEFLTYFNYEAQQDKSGLPNDRFSAERPEGSISTLTIQRTEQRDSAMYRCASSLGGVHQPQHFGDGTRLSIL.

This chain joins TRBV29-1 and TRBJ2-4; TRBD1 might be the D (5 bases). In germline, CDR1 is SQVTM, CDR2 ANQGSEA. V gave up 4 bases and J gave up 3 bases, with 7 bases separating them. The CDR3 loop spans 12 amino acids. CDR3 nucleotides: TGCAGCGTTGGACAGCACAAAAACATTCAGTACTTC. Its protein product is CSVGQHKNIQYF. Full variable domain (missing parts from reference TRBV29-1 and TRBJ2-4): SAVISQKPSRDICQRGTSLTIQCQVDSQVTMMFWYRQQPGQSLTLIATANQGSEATYESGFVIDKFPISRPNLTFSTLTVSNMSPEDSSIYLCSVGQHKNIQYFGAGTRLSVL.

The V call is TRBV9, the J call TRBJ1-6, with a tentative D call TRBD1 (5 bases). CDR3 length: 17 amino acids. The V and J ends lost 0 bases and 7 bases respectively, with 17 bases between them. Germline CDR1 is SGDLS and CDR2 is YYNGEE. In nucleotides, the CDR3 is TGTGCCAGCAGCGTAGGGTCCGGGGACTGGGGGAATTCACCCCTCCACTTT. Protein: CASSVGSGDWGNSPLHF.

V and J are TRBV28 and TRBJ2-7, with 8 bases fitting TRBD2. The CDR3 extends over 14 amino acids. CDR1 is MDHEN and CDR2 is SYDVKM in the germline V gene. Losses at the gene ends were 3 bases for V and 4 bases for J; bases not matched to a gene: 5. This CDR3 is CASSFQRGRYEQYF. The CDR3, as DNA: TGTGCCAGCAGTTTTCAGCGGGGGCGTTACGAGCAGTACTTC.

The chain links TRBV6-1 to TRBJ2-2, with TRBD2 matching over 8 bases. Germline V CDR1 and CDR2: MNHNS, SASEGT. This CDR3 is 14 amino acids long. With 7 bases clipped from V and 7 bases from J, the junction kept 8 bases outside the gene matches. The CDR3 protein is CASKESGGSGELFF. Here the CDR3 DNA reads TGTGCCAGCAAGGAATCGGGAGGGAGCGGGGAGCTGTTTTTT.

This clone has only one observation. V is TRBV7-2 and J is TRBJ2-3, with D possibly matching TRBD2 (6 bases). Trimming took 5 bases from V and 3 from J, leaving 15 bases between them. Germline V gene data show CDR1 as SGHTA and CDR2 as FQGNSA. This CDR3 has 15 residues. CDR3 protein: CASSLLRGVTDTQYF. CDR3 DNA sequence: TGTGCCAGCAGCCTTCTGCGCGGGGTGACAGATACGCAGTATTTT.

This clone has just a few counts. Here the CDR3 reads CASSVGQGGEQYF. The DNA of the CDR3 is TGTGCCAGCAGTGTTGGACAGGGGGGCGAGCAGTACTTC. The V call is TRBV25-1, the J call TRBJ2-7; 10 bases match TRBD1. This CDR3 contains 13 residues. J was trimmed by 6 bases and V by 4 bases; bases with no gene match: 3. The germline gives CDR1 MGHDK, CDR2 SYGVNS.

V and J are TRBV4-1 and TRBJ2-7, with TRBD2 matching over 9 bases. CDR3 size: 15 residues. The germline CDR1 and CDR2 sequences are MGHRA and YSYEKL. Trimming cost V 1 base and J 1 base; bases outside gene matches: 2. The CDR3 DNA reads as TGCGCCAGCAGCCAAGCTCTAGCGGGATCCTACGAGCAGTACTTC. Translating gives CASSQALAGSYEQYF.